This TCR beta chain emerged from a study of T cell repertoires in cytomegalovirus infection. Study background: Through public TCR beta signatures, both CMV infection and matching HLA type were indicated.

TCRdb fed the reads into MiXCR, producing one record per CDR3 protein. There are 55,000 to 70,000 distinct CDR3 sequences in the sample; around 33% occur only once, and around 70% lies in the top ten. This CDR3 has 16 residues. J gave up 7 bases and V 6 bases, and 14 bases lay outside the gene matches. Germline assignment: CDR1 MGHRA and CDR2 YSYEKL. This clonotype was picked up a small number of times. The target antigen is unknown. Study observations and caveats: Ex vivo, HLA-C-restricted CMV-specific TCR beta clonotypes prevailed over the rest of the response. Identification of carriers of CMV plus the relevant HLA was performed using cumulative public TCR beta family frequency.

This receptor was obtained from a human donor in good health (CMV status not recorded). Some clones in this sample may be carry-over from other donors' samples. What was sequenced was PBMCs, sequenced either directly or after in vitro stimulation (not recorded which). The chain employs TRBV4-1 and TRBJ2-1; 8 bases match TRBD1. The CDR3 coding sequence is TGCGCCAGCAGGGACAGGGAGTTATCGTTCTCTAATGAGCAGTTCTTC. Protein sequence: CASRDRELSFSNEQFF.